This T cell receptor (beta chain) was retrieved from a study of T cell changes during pregnancy in multiple sclerosis. This CDR3 is 14 amino acids long. Germline V CDR1 and CDR2: GTSNPN, SVGIG (reference sequence). V was pared by 0 bases and J by 0 bases, with 8 bases between. The table came from immunoSEQ multiplex PCR; TCRdb's copy has only in-frame clones and leaves some out. The table has 64,000 or so clones, about 90% seen once. This receptor was taken from a female donor with multiple sclerosis, enrolled in a pregnancy study. The chain carries TRBV30 and TRBJ1-1; D gene ambiguous. The sequences come from peripheral blood, collected in the first trimester of pregnancy. CDR3 coding DNA: TGTGCCTGGAGTGTAAATTTATTGAACACTGAAGCTTTCTTT. This gives the protein CAWSVNLLNTEAFF.